A selection of T cell receptor beta chains follows, all from one sample in a study of OX40 agonist ivuxolimab in advanced cancers. Sequencing was performed with immunoSEQ multiplex PCR; in TCRdb, only in-frame clones are kept and a portion is missing. This sample has some 73,000 clones; 86% occur once, and the top ten carry about 0.7%. The starting material was CD4+ or CD8+ T cells sorted from blood, obtained in a trial of the OX40 agonist ivuxolimab. The receptors stem from an adult with an advanced solid tumor such as melanoma, head and neck, liver or kidney cancer. The CDR3 runs from the conserved cysteine through the conserved F or W. Fields, in order: J gene, V gene, D gene, clone size, CDR3 DNA, CDR3 protein. A D gene is named only where the DNA matches it firmly. Expanded clones get a size class; other rows say once, few or many, or leave the size out.

TRBJ1-2	TRBV2	TRBD1	NA	TGTGCCAGCAGTGAAGAACAGGGGCGGAACTATGGCTACACCTTC	CASSEEQGRNYGYTF
TRBJ2-1	TRBV7-9	NA	NA	TGTGCCAGCAGCTCCTGGAGGGGCCGGGGTGATGAGCAGTTCTTC	CASSSWRGRGDEQFF
TRBJ2-4	TRBV19	TRBD1	NA	TGTGCCAGTAAGCCCGACAGGGGAACCAAAAACATTCAGTACTTC	CASKPDRGTKNIQYF
TRBJ2-3	TRBV5-5	NA	once	TGTGCCAGCAGCTTTGAAGGGCACACAGATACGCAGTATTTT	CASSFEGHTDTQYF
TRBJ2-5	TRBV11-2	TRBD1	NA	TGTGCCAGCAGCCCGACAGGGGTGGAGACCCAGTACTTC	CASSPTGVETQYF
TRBJ2-1	TRBV7-9	NA	NA	TGTGCCAGCAGCTTAGGGGCTAACAATGAGCAGTTCTTC	CASSLGANNEQFF
TRBJ1-1	TRBV7-3	NA	few	TGTGCCAGCAGCTTAACCAACAGCGGTGAAGCTTTCTTT	CASSLTNSGEAFF
TRBJ2-3	TRBV6-5	NA	NA	TGTGCCAGCAAGAGTAGGGGGATGGGGGATACGCAGTATTTT	CASKSRGMGDTQYF
TRBJ2-3	TRBV9	TRBD2	NA	TGTGCCAGCAGCGTAGTGCCCAGCGGGGGGGACACAGATACGCAGTATTTT	CASSVVPSGGDTDTQYF
TRBJ1-2	TRBV19	TRBD1	few	TGTGCCAGTAGCGGGACAGTTAACTATGGCTACACCTTC	CASSGTVNYGYTF
TRBJ2-3	TRBV7-3	TRBD2	NA	TGTGCCAGCAGCCGGACTAGCGGAACAGATACGCAGTATTTT	CASSRTSGTDTQYF
TRBJ2-1	TRBV7-2	TRBD2	NA	TGTGCCAGCAGCCAGGGACTAGCGGGAGGCGGTGAGCAGTTCTTC	CASSQGLAGGGEQFF
TRBJ1-6	TRBV6-6	NA	NA	TGTGCCAGCAGGCTTGGGGGGGATTCTTCACCCCTCCACTTT	CASRLGGDSSPLHF
TRBJ1-1	TRBV7-9	TRBD1	NA	TGTGCCAGCAGTTGGGGGGACAGGGCTTTCTCTGAAGCTTTCTTT	CASSWGDRAFSEAFF
TRBJ2-5	TRBV19	NA	NA	TGTGCCAGTAGTACCGATTTCCAAGAGACCCAGTACTTC	CASSTDFQETQYF
TRBJ1-1	TRBV30	NA	NA	TGTGCCTGGGGGGGTGATAGTCGTGAAGCTTTCTTT	CAWGGDSREAFF
TRBJ2-2	TRBV7-2	NA	NA	TGTGCCAGCAGCCCCACTGACAGGCGGGAGCTGTTTTTT	CASSPTDRRELFF
TRBJ2-1	TRBV11-1	TRBD2	NA	TGTGCCAGCAGCTCCAGAAGACTAGCGAGTAATGAGCAGTTCTTC	CASSSRRLASNEQFF
TRBJ1-2	TRBV5-8	TRBD1	NA	TGTGCCAGCAGCTTGCCAGGGGGCGACTATGGCTACACCTTC	CASSLPGGDYGYTF
TRBJ2-6	TRBV18	TRBD1	once	TGTGCCAGCTCACCAAGGCGGTTGGGGACAGGCCTCTCTGGGGCCAACGTCCTGACTTTC	CASSPRRLGTGLSGANVLTF
TRBJ2-5	TRBV7-9	NA	NA	TGTGCCAGCAGCGCATACAGGGGGGGTCGTCAAGGGACCCAGTACTTC	CASSAYRGGRQGTQYF
TRBJ1-2	TRBV28	NA	NA	TGTGCCAGCACCCCCCCGGGGCACCCCGATGGCTACACCTTC	CASTPPGHPDGYTF
TRBJ2-5	TRBV7-8	NA	NA	TGTGCCAGCACCCCACGGAGAATAGTGGAGACCCAGTACTTC	CASTPRRIVETQYF
TRBJ1-2	TRBV29-1	TRBD1	NA	TGCAGCGTTGAAGACCGAACAGGGGCCAACTATGGCTACACCTTC	CSVEDRTGANYGYTF
TRBJ2-3	TRBV7-2	TRBD2	NA	TGTGCCAGCAGCTCGACCCTAGCGGACACAGATACGCAGTATTTT	CASSSTLADTDTQYF
TRBJ1-4	TRBV7-2	NA	NA	TGTGCCAGCAGGGAAGGGGGAAAAACTAATGAAAAACTGTTTTTT	CASREGGKTNEKLFF
TRBJ2-7	TRBV6-5	NA	NA	TGTGCCAGCAGTTACTCAGGCGGGGCCGACTACGAGCAGTACTTC	CASSYSGGADYEQYF
TRBJ1-1	TRBV28	TRBD1	NA	TGTGCCAGCACCGTGACAGGGATGAACACTGAAGCTTTCTTT	CASTVTGMNTEAFF
TRBJ2-2	TRBV5-1	NA	NA	TGCGCCAGCAACGGGGGAGGAACCGGGGAGCTGTTTTTT	CASNGGGTGELFF
TRBJ2-2	TRBV11-2	NA	NA	TGTGCCAGCACTGGTGGGCCTTTGAACACCGGGGAGCTGTTTTTT	CASTGGPLNTGELFF
TRBJ1-5	TRBV5-1	NA	NA	TGCGCCAGCAGCTTGATAACACTCAATCAGCCCCAGCATTTT	CASSLITLNQPQHF
TRBJ1-1	TRBV27	NA	NA	TGTGCCAGCAGGAGGCGGAGGGGCGCGGACACTGAAGCTTTCTTT	CASRRRRGADTEAFF
TRBJ2-7	TRBV5-1	NA	NA	TGCGCCAGCAGCTCCCGTCAGGGATCCTCCTACGAGCAGTACTTC	CASSSRQGSSYEQYF
TRBJ1-5	TRBV10-3	NA	NA	TGTGCCATCAGTGAGTCAGGGGGGGGAGATCAGCCCCAGCATTTT	CAISESGGGDQPQHF
TRBJ1-2	TRBV5-4	NA	NA	TGTGCCAGCAGCTTGGCTTTAGTGGGCTACACCTTC	CASSLALVGYTF
TRBJ1-1	TRBV10-3	NA	NA	TGTGCCATCAGTGAGTGGGGGAGGAACACTGAAGCTTTCTTT	CAISEWGRNTEAFF
TRBJ2-5	TRBV15	NA	NA	TGTGCCACCAGCAGTTTCGGGACTTACTCACCGGAGACCCAGTACTTC	CATSSFGTYSPETQYF
TRBJ2-5	TRBV14	TRBD2	NA	TGTGCCAGCAGCCAAGGGACTAGCGGGTGGCAAGAGACCCAGTACTTC	CASSQGTSGWQETQYF
TRBJ1-5	TRBV6-1	TRBD1	once	TGTGCCAGCAGTGAAGTGGGACAGAAATACAATCAGCCCCAGCATTTT	CASSEVGQKYNQPQHF
TRBJ2-1	TRBV5-1	NA	NA	TGCGCCAGCAGCTTGGAAACTCCATACAATGAGCAGTTCTTC	CASSLETPYNEQFF
TRBJ2-1	TRBV19	TRBD2	NA	TGTGCCAGTAGTACCCCTCCCTCAGCGGGGTTGGCGACGTTCTTC	CASSTPPSAGLATFF
TRBJ1-5	TRBV19	NA	once	TGTGCCAGTAGTCCCGGACAGACTAGCAATCAGCCCCAGCATTTT	CASSPGQTSNQPQHF
TRBJ2-1	TRBV19	TRBD1	NA	TGTGCCAGTAGTCCCCGACAGGGTTTCACCTACAATGAGCAGTTCTTC	CASSPRQGFTYNEQFF
TRBJ2-1	TRBV11-3	NA	few	TGTGCCAGCGGACCGGGCCCGAACTCCCCAACCTACAATGAGCAGTTCTTC	CASGPGPNSPTYNEQFF
TRBJ2-3	TRBV5-1	NA	NA	TGCGCCAGCAGCCTATCGACCGGGGAGACAGATACGCAGTATTTT	CASSLSTGETDTQYF